The 5 T cell receptor beta chains below all came from one sample that was sequenced in a study of blood T cell repertoires in COVID-19. Sequencing was performed with immunoSEQ multiplex PCR; in TCRdb, only in-frame clones are kept and a portion is missing. This sample carries 140,000 or so clones, 65% to 85% of them seen once, and the ten largest clones take 8.6%. The material sequenced was peripheral blood. The receptors here all came from a man aged 50 or older with active or convalescent COVID-19.

The J gene is TRBJ1-2, the V gene TRBV7-9; D possibly corresponds to TRBD1 (6 bases). The CDR3 extends over 12 amino acids. CDR1 and CDR2 from the germline V gene are SEHNR and FQNEAQ (reference sequence). The ends were cut back, 5 bases at V and 6 bases at J, with 10 bases in the middle. CDR3 residues: CASSINRDGYTF. In DNA, the CDR3 is TGTGCCAGCAGCATCAACAGGGATGGCTACACCTTC.

The rearrangement links TRBV19 to TRBJ1-5; perhaps TRBD1 as D (6 bases). V was trimmed by 3 bases and J by 1 base, leaving 16 bases between them. Per germline, CDR1 LNHDA and CDR2 SQIVND (reference sequence). This CDR3 spans 17 amino acids. The CDR3 sequence is CASSIPTGGHSNQPQHF. CDR3 sequence (DNA): TGTGCCAGTAGTATTCCCACGGGGGGGCACAGCAATCAGCCCCAGCATTTT.

The chain is built from TRBV5-6 and TRBJ1-2; D gene unclear. There are 15 residues in the CDR3. Per germline, CDR1 SGHDT and CDR2 YYEEEE. V was cut by 0 bases and J by 6 bases, with 15 bases left in between. As DNA, the CDR3 is TGTGCCAGCAGCTTGGCCCCGCGTTCCATCAATGGCTACACCTTC. Translation: CASSLAPRSINGYTF.

The V call is TRBV30, the J call TRBJ1-1; possible D gene TRBD1, 6 bases. The germline V and J ends were trimmed by 2 bases and 3 bases, with 13 bases remaining between them. Germline values: CDR1 GTSNPN, CDR2 SVGIG (reference sequence). This CDR3 is built from 14 residues. This chain's CDR3 is CAWSPRGSDTEAFF. The CDR3 DNA reads as TGTGCCTGGAGTCCCAGGGGATCAGACACTGAAGCTTTCTTT.

The chain links TRBV19 to TRBJ1-6; D is unclear. The CDR3 has 14 amino acids. Germline lookup yields CDR1 LNHDA and CDR2 SQIVND (reference sequence). Deletions cut 4 bases from V and 5 bases from J, with 9 bases between. The DNA for the CDR3 is TGTGCCAGTAGTACGACATTCCATAATTCACCCCTCCACTTT. It translates to CASSTTFHNSPLHF.